The clone carrying this TCR beta chain appeared many times. This sample is drawn from a study of blood T cell repertoires in COVID-19. Study summary: The analysed material was cDNA or gDNA that came from T cells, B-cell-depleted T cells, or PBMCs.

Trimming stripped 2 bases from V and 8 bases from J, with 7 bases between. Germline-derived CDR1 and CDR2 are MGHRA and YSYEKL. The CDR3 runs to 12 residues. Data came from immunoSEQ multiplex PCR; TCRdb stores just in-frame clones and leaves some out. The sample lists around 58,000 clones; roughly 80% were seen once. Material for sequencing was PBMCs or T cells enriched from blood (not recorded which). This TCR was sampled from a middle-aged woman with acute COVID-19. The chain is built from TRBV4-1 and TRBJ2-1; D unclear. CDR3 region: CASSQSLYEQFF. CDR3 bases: TGCGCCAGCAGCCAATCCCTCTATGAGCAGTTCTTC.